Listed below are T cell receptor beta chains from one sample, sequenced in a study of T-cell memory formation after mild COVID-19. TCRdb re-called the 5' RACE reads through MiXCR, storing one row per CDR3 protein. The sample yields about 620,000 distinct CDR3 sequences, 15% to 20% seen once. The sample was PBMCs or a T cell subset sorted from them (not recorded which). These receptor sequences come from an adult woman who had mild COVID-19 (a few samples of this study predate the infection). Cell type and time point are not known. The CDR3 runs from the conserved cysteine through the conserved F or W. A D gene is named only where the DNA matches it firmly. Size is stated for part of the rows, as once, few or many counts, or as a class when the clone is expanded.

CDR3 DNA | CDR3 protein | V gene | D gene | J gene | clone size
TGTGCCAGCAGCTTAAGTTTTAGGGGTTCCCAAGAGACCCAGTACTTC | CASSLSFRGSQETQYF | TRBV7-2 | . | TRBJ2-5 | many
TGTGCCAGCAGCCAGGGACTGGCGGGAGGCTCCTACAATGAGCAGTTCTTC | CASSQGLAGGSYNEQFF | TRBV4-2 | TRBD2 | TRBJ2-1 | many
TGTGCCAGCAGCCCATGGGGGGATCAAGAGACCCAGTACTTC | CASSPWGDQETQYF | TRBV7-2 | . | TRBJ2-5 | .
TGCGCCAGCAGCCCAAGGGCCGGGACAGTCTCCTACGAGCAGTACTTC | CASSPRAGTVSYEQYF | TRBV5-1 | TRBD1 | TRBJ2-7 | few
TGTGCCAGCAGCGGCCCGGGGCTCAACGAGCAGTACTTC | CASSGPGLNEQYF | TRBV2 | . | TRBJ2-7 | many
TGCAGTGCTAGAGTCTTGGGACTAGCGGGGGGCCAAGAGACCCAGTACTTC | CSARVLGLAGGQETQYF | TRBV20-1 | TRBD2 | TRBJ2-5 | few
TGTGCCAGCAGCGCATTGGGGGTTCAGCCCCAGCATTTT | CASSALGVQPQHF | TRBV3-1 | . | TRBJ1-5 | .
TGTGCCAGCAGTTACTCGGAACGTAGTGAATGGGGAGACCAAGAGACCCAGTACTTC | CASSYSERSEWGDQETQYF | TRBV6-6 | . | TRBJ2-5 | .
TGTGCCAGCAGTCTCCGAGGGAGGGGAACAGATACGCAGTATTTT | CASSLRGRGTDTQYF | TRBV12-3/TRBV12-4 | TRBD2 | TRBJ2-3 | .
TGTGCCAGCGGGGACAGGGGGTACTTC | CASGDRGYF | TRBV21-1 | . | TRBJ2-7 | few
TGCGCCAGCAGCAAACAGGGGAAGAGCACTGAAGCTTTCTTT | CASSKQGKSTEAFF | TRBV5-1 | TRBD1 | TRBJ1-1 | few
TGCGCCAGCAGCCAGGGTGAGGGCAGCTACACCTTC | CASSQGEGSYTF | TRBV4-1 | . | TRBJ1-2 | .
TGTGCCAGCAGCCAAGTAGTAGAGACCCAGTACTTC | CASSQVVETQYF | TRBV3-1 | . | TRBJ2-5 | many
TGTGCCAGCAGCGGGGACAGGGAGATCATTCAGTACTTC | CASSGDREIIQYF | TRBV2 | TRBD1 | TRBJ2-4 | few
TGTGCCAGCAGCCGGCTCCGGGGCCCGGGGAAGGGTCGCAATGAGCAGTTCTTC | CASSRLRGPGKGRNEQFF | TRBV3-1 | . | TRBJ2-1 | few
TGTGCCAGCAGCTTATCAGGGGTTCGCAATTCACCCCTCCACTTT | CASSLSGVRNSPLHF | TRBV7-2 | . | TRBJ1-6 | few
TGCAGTGGGCTGTGGGGAAAGGGGGATGAGCAGTTCTTC | CSGLWGKGDEQFF | TRBV20-1 | . | TRBJ2-1 | .
TGTGCCAGCAGCTTGGATGCGGGTCCGCCCCAGCATTTT | CASSLDAGPPQHF | TRBV5-5 | . | TRBJ1-5 | once
TGCGCCAGCAGCCATACAGGGGGCGGCGAGCAGTACTTC | CASSHTGGGEQYF | TRBV4-1 | TRBD1 | TRBJ2-7 | .
TGTGCCAGCAGTTATTTAAGCGGGAGTGGAGGGCTGTTTTTT | CASSYLSGSGGLFF | TRBV6-5 | TRBD2 | TRBJ2-2 | few
TGTGCCAGCAGTTACACTAAACCCGGGACAGCCGGCGAAGCTTTCTTT | CASSYTKPGTAGEAFF | TRBV6-5 | TRBD1 | TRBJ1-1 | .
TGTGCCAGCAGGCGGATTTGGTACCAAGAGACCCAGTACTTC | CASRRIWYQETQYF | TRBV7-2 | . | TRBJ2-5 | few